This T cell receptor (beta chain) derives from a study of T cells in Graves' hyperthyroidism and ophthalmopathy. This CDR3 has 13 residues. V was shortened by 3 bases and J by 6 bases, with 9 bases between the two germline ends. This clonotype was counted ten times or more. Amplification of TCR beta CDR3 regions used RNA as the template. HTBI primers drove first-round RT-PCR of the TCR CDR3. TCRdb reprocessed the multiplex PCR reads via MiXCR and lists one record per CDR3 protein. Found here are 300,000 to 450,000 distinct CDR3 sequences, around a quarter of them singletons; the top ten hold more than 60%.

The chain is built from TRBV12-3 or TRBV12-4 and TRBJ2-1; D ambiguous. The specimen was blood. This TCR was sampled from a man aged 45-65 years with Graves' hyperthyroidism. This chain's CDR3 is CASSFEDRNEQFF. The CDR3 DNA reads TGTGCCAGCAGTTTTGAGGACCGCAATGAGCAGTTCTTC.